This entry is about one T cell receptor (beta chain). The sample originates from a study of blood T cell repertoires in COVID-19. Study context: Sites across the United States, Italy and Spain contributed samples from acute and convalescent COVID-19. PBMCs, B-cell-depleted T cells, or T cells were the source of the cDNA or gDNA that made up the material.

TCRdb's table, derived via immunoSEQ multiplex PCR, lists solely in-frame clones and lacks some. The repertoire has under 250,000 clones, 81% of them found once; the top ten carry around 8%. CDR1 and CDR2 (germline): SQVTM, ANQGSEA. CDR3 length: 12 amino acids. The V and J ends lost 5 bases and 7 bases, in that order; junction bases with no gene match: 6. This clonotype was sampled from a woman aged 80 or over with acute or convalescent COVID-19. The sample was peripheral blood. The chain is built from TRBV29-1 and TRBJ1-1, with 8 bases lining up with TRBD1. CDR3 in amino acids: CSVSSGTGEAFF. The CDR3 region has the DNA TGCAGCGTTTCGTCCGGGACAGGTGAAGCTTTCTTT.